This entry features one T cell receptor (beta chain) sequence. The data originate from a study of technical replicates of blood from four donors. The V and J ends lost 4 bases and 5 bases respectively, with 15 bases between them. Germline values: CDR1 MDHEN, CDR2 SYDVKM. This CDR3 region has 14 residues. Sequencing was performed with immunoSEQ multiplex PCR; in TCRdb, only in-frame clones are kept and a portion is missing. The sample holds some 94,000 clones, 85% to 95% seen once. The genes are TRBV28 and TRBJ2-7, with D perhaps TRBD2 (5 bases). Sequenced material: T cells isolated from PBMCs. This clonotype was sampled from a human donor in good health. CDR3 residues: CASSSDWGVNEQYF. Here the CDR3 DNA reads TGTGCCAGCAGTTCCGACTGGGGAGTGAACGAGCAGTACTTC.